Listed below are T cell receptor beta chains from one sample, sequenced in a study of T cell clusters in autoimmune cytopenias. With the multiplex PCR reads reprocessed, TCRdb shows one record per CDR3 protein and no DNA. The listing contains over 6,000 distinct CDR3 sequences. These data were also reused for a study on T cell repertoires in aging, cancer and after chemotherapy.

The sequencing input was peripheral blood. These receptors all come from a human donor in good health. Each CDR3 is given with its conserved first and last residue. Not every row has a clone size; where given, it reads once, few, many or a size class.

V gene,J gene,clone size,CDR3 protein
TRBV6-2/TRBV6-3,TRBJ1-3,-,CASRMGRPGNTIYF
TRBV6-6,TRBJ2-7,-,CASRAGRGLAGVYEQYF
TRBV6-5,TRBJ1-1,-,CASSYSRQLERLTNTEAFF
TRBV19,TRBJ1-1,medium-sized,CASSNPRDGGGITEAFF
TRBV19,TRBJ1-2,-,CASSTPPGQPGRDYGYTF
TRBV5-4,TRBJ1-3,-,CASSLDGNTIYF
TRBV30,TRBJ2-7,medium-sized,CAWSVLKGTLPYEQYF
TRBV18,TRBJ1-6,medium-sized,CASSKGQGFSSPLHF
TRBV15,TRBJ2-7,-,CATSPRTAAAYEQYF
TRBV6-1,TRBJ2-7,medium-sized,CASKGHREVNEQYF
TRBV5-5,TRBJ2-7,-,CASSLDRGYGYEQYF
TRBV5-4,TRBJ2-3,medium-sized,CASSPLETSTDTQYF
TRBV5-5,TRBJ2-7,-,CASRTAYEQYF
TRBV12-3/TRBV12-4,TRBJ2-7,-,CASSPTGTGNHEQYF
TRBV30,TRBJ1-3,medium-sized,CAWQLYSGNTIYF
TRBV12-3/TRBV12-4,TRBJ1-3,-,CASSSQGSAGNTIYF
TRBV6-4,TRBJ2-1,-,CASGGESYNEQFF
TRBV6-1,TRBJ1-2,-,CASSEETGAVYGYTF
TRBV19,TRBJ2-5,medium-sized,CASSPAGIQETQYF
TRBV7-9,TRBJ2-1,-,CASSLVLDGDEQFF
TRBV6-4,TRBJ2-3,medium-sized,CASSASGGTDTQYF
TRBV5-6,TRBJ1-2,-,CASSIMLNRGRPYYGYTF